This T cell receptor (beta chain) is from a study of shared clonotypes between healthy human individuals. CDR3 length: 12 residues. V lost 4 bases to trimming and J lost 9 bases, with 10 bases between them. Germline V gene sequence: CDR1 SEHNR, CDR2 FQNEAQ (reference sequence). The method was immunoSEQ multiplex PCR; TCRdb's version includes in-frame clones alone and lacks a portion of them. The sample records fewer than 700,000 clones, 85% to 95% being singletons. Positively selected for CCR7, the CD45RO-negative cells used as naive CD8 cells excluded terminally differentiated effector memory CD45RA+ cells.

The sequencing input was naive CD8+ T cells sorted from blood. The chain joins TRBV7-9 to TRBJ2-1; weak D call: TRBD2 (6 bases). The TCR comes from a woman aged 25-40 years in good health. CDR3 residues: CASSSGLAEQFF. CDR3 bases: TGTGCCAGCAGCTCGGGACTGGCTGAGCAGTTCTTC.